This TCR beta chain was sequenced in a study of blood T cells in healthy people across ages. Findings and caveats of the study: Unsorted PBMC input precluded a conclusive naive versus antigen-experienced comparison.

The CDR3 is 15 residues long. CDR1 and CDR2 (germline): SQVTM, ANQGSEA. V was cut by 6 bases and J by 0 bases, with 16 bases left in between. The authors ran a second PCR of about 7 to 11 cycles using a sample-barcoded 5' primer and a J-beta primer mix. From the 5' RACE reads, TCRdb called clonotypes with MiXCR, one entry per CDR3 protein. Here the sample spans 1.8 million or so distinct CDR3 sequences, 39% being singletons. This clonotype was picked up a small number of times. Antigen specificity is unknown. The specimen sequenced was blood. The V gene is TRBV29-1, the J gene TRBJ2-3; D may be TRBD1 (6 bases). The clonotype originates from a human donor in good health. The CDR3 spells CSVSPRTGSTDTQYF. The CDR3 DNA follows: TGCAGCGTCTCTCCACGTACAGGGAGCACAGATACGCAGTATTTT.